This T cell receptor (beta chain) is from a study of blood T cell repertoires in COVID-19. Background on the study: COVID-19 samples, acute and convalescent, were from the United States, Italy and Spain. T cells, B-cell-depleted T cells, or PBMCs supplied cDNA or gDNA.

Authors' methods: Amplification from reference gene primers served as the basis for estimated nucleated cell counts. The table came from immunoSEQ multiplex PCR; TCRdb's copy has only in-frame clones and leaves some out. That table supplies the V and J calls and clone size; D and trimming were determined from the DNA. This table has about 190,000 clones, roughly nine tenths appearing once. The V gene lost 4 bases and the J gene lost 5 bases, with 15 bases spanning the gap. This CDR3 has 14 amino acids. Germline-derived CDR1 and CDR2 are LNHNV and YYDKDF (reference sequence). Sequencing input: peripheral blood. The chain recombines TRBV15 with TRBJ2-7; D is possibly TRBD1 (6 bases). The receptor comes from a man aged 65-85 years with active or convalescent COVID-19. DNA of the CDR3: TGTGCCACCAGCACTCTACAGGGTCCCCACGAGCAGTACTTC. As protein: CATSTLQGPHEQYF.